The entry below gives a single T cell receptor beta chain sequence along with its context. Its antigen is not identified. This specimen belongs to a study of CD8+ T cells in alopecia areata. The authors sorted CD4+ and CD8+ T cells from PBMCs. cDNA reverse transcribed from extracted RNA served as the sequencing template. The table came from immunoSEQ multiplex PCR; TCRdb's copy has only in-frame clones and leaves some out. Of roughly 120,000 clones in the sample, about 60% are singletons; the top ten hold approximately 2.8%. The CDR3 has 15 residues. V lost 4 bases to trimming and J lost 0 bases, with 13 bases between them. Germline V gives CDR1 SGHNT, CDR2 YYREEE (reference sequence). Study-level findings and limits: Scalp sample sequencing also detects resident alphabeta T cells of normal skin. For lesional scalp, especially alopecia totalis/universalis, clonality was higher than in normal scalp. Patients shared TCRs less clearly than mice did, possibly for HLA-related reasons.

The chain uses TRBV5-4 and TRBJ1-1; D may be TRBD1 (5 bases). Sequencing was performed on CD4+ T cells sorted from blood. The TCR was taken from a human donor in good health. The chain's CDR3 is CASSVGGGLNTEAFF. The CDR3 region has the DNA TGTGCCAGCAGCGTGGGGGGAGGGCTGAACACTGAAGCTTTCTTT.